This T cell receptor (beta chain) came from a study of tumor-infiltrating lymphocytes in primary liver carcinoma. Study conclusions and caveats: Tumor-adjacent and tumor-blood pairs shared a smaller degree of overlap than tumor region pairs. All five tumor regions shared only about 8-25% of top clones.

Starting material of about 0.45 ug total RNA yielded TCR beta cDNA via a constant-region primer. What produced the TCR beta libraries was three nested multiplex PCR rounds using slightly modified ARM-PCR. TCRdb reanalysed the multiplex PCR reads using MiXCR and keeps one entry per CDR3 protein. The sample consists of roughly 45,000 distinct CDR3 sequences, roughly 70% of them appearing once. Total RNA and DNA came together from roughly 20-30 mg of bulk tissue without cell sorting. For each tumor, five separate regions were sampled. Tumor samples all exceeded 75% viable tumor cells. Regarding this clonotype: Its antigen is still unknown. A single base separates this from a much larger clone, so it may be a read error.

Sequenced input: liver tumor tissue from sampling region 5. Sample subset: tumor region T5, tumor centre. The clonotype originates from a man between 40 and 49 years old with primary liver carcinoma and hepatitis B virus infection.

The CDR3 sequence is CASSFTGTKEIQYF. In DNA, the CDR3 is TGTGCCAGCAGCTTTACAGGGACGAAGGAGATCCAGTACTTC. V gene TRBV6-5 combines with J gene TRBJ2-5; the D gene is possibly TRBD1 (6 bases). Germline CDR1 is MNHEY and CDR2 is SVGAGI. This CDR3 region has 14 residues.